A selection of T cell receptor beta chains follows, all from one sample in a study of T cell repertoires in cytomegalovirus infection. TCRdb processed the reads anew with MiXCR; each CDR3 protein has one entry. This table has 85,000 to 120,000 distinct CDR3 sequences, about 15% appearing once. Sequences were obtained from PBMCs. Receptors originate from a human donor in good health (CMV status not recorded). Some clones in this sample may be carry-over from other donors' samples. The CDR3 runs from the conserved cysteine through the conserved F or W. Each record gives: V gene, D gene, J gene, clone size, CDR3 protein, CDR3 DNA. D genes are given only for firm matches. Only some rows state a clone size, as once, few, many or a class for expanded clones.

TRBV2,TRBD2,TRBJ2-2,many,CAGGTSGAGELFF,TGTGCCGGTGGGACTAGCGGCGCCGGGGAGCTGTTTTTT
TRBV18,.,TRBJ1-2,many,CASSPLGPTGYLGYGYTF,TGTGCCAGCTCACCACTCGGGCCTACAGGTTACCTCGGTTATGGCTACACCTTC
TRBV7-2,.,TRBJ1-1,many,CASSRRQVGNTEAFF,TGTGCCAGCAGCCGCCGCCAGGTGGGGAACACTGAAGCTTTCTTT
TRBV7-6,.,TRBJ1-5,many,CASSSDLDQPQHF,TGTGCCAGCAGCTCTGACTTGGATCAGCCCCAGCATTTT
TRBV7-2,.,TRBJ1-5,.,CASSFRDNQPQDF,TGTGCCAGCAGCTTCAGGGACAATCAGCCCCAGGATTTT
TRBV3-1,.,TRBJ1-1,.,CASSQAGQGAEAFF,TGTGCCAGCAGCCAAGCGGGGCAGGGCGCTGAAGCTTTCTTT
TRBV20-1,.,TRBJ2-2,many,CSAHPRVRRGANIGAGELFF,TGCAGTGCTCATCCTCGGGTCCGTAGAGGGGCGAATATCGGAGCCGGGGAGCTGTTTTTT
TRBV29-1,.,TRBJ2-6,few,CSVLTGANVLTF,TGCAGCGTCCTGACGGGGGCCAACGTCCTGACTTTC
TRBV2,.,TRBJ2-5,many,CASSGPRTTYQETQYF,TGTGCCAGCAGTGGCCCCCGGACTACGTACCAAGAGACCCAGTACTTC
TRBV12-3/TRBV12-4,.,TRBJ1-1,.,CASSLGWGGGADTEAFF,TGTGCCAGCAGTTTAGGATGGGGAGGGGGGGCGGACACTGAAGCTTTCTTT
TRBV29-1,.,TRBJ2-3,.,CSVDNRRDSTDTQYF,TGCAGCGTTGATAACCGCAGGGATAGCACAGATACGCAGTATTTT
TRBV19,.,TRBJ1-5,few,CASSIEVFSNQPQHF,TGTGCCAGTAGTATAGAGGTATTTAGCAATCAGCCCCAGCATTTT
TRBV5-6,.,TRBJ2-7,few,CASSLEMAGSYEQYF,TGTGCCAGCAGCTTGGAAATGGCGGGCTCCTACGAGCAGTACTTC
TRBV12-3/TRBV12-4,.,TRBJ1-2,many,CASSSPSDSNYGYTF,TGTGCCAGCAGCTCACCCTCGGACAGTAACTATGGCTACACCTTC
TRBV7-8,TRBD2,TRBJ2-3,many,CASSFGTSGGTDTQYF,TGTGCCAGCAGCTTCGGGACTAGCGGGGGGACAGATACGCAGTATTTT
TRBV14,.,TRBJ2-3,.,CASSQGALGAKDTRYF,TGTGCCAGCAGCCAAGGTGCTCTGGGGGCGAAAGATACGCGGTATTTT
TRBV7-9,.,TRBJ2-5,many,CASSPISETQYF,TGTGCCAGCAGCCCCATCTCCGAGACCCAGTACTTC
TRBV7-8,.,TRBJ1-5,many,CASSYRRGQPQHF,TGTGCCAGCAGCTATAGGAGGGGTCAGCCCCAGCATTTT
TRBV7-2,TRBD1,TRBJ1-1,many,CASSRRDRAEAFF,TGTGCCAGCAGCCGCAGGGACAGGGCTGAAGCTTTCTTT
TRBV7-2,.,TRBJ2-1,many,CASSLYPESPNEQFF,TGTGCCAGCAGCTTATACCCGGAGAGCCCCAATGAGCAGTTCTTC